The clone carrying this T cell receptor beta chain was detected only a few times. Its antigen is still unknown. This CDR3 is built from 16 residues. J lost 9 bases, V lost 6 bases, and 13 bases had no gene match. Germline CDR1 SEHNR, CDR2 FQNEAQ (reference sequence). This sample is drawn from a study of T cells in Graves' hyperthyroidism and ophthalmopathy. At the level of the study: Peripheral blood samples were taken at initial diagnosis, prior to any treatment.

TCR beta CDR3 regions were amplified from RNA transcripts. The primer set for the first-round RT-PCR of the TCR CDR3 was HTBI. TCRdb re-called the multiplex PCR reads with MiXCR, one entry per CDR3 protein. The sample carries around 400,000 distinct CDR3 sequences, just under 25% recorded once. Whole-study results and caveats: Most clonotypes expanded in thyroid above 0.001 were likewise present in blood.

Source material: blood. This TCR came from a man in his forties or fifties with Graves' hyperthyroidism. The gene calls are TRBV7-9 and TRBJ2-4; 11 nucleotides match TRBD1. Here the CDR3 reads CASRTDGTGGGGIQYF. The CDR3 coding sequence is TGTGCCAGCAGGACAGACGGGACAGGGGGTGGTGGCATTCAGTACTTC.